This TCR beta chain was observed in a study of beta chain features in type 1 diabetes. Expressed TCRB transcripts were sequenced because the entire RNA isolate underwent reverse transcription. Assay used: immunoSEQ multiplex PCR; TCRdb lists only in-frame clones, some missing. The data show 500,000 to 850,000 clones, with roughly 13% seen just once and 0.04% held by the top ten. Study observations and caveats: Moderately but significantly shorter TCRB CDR3s were found in Type 1 diabetes patients in all four CD4+ subsets.

With regard to this clone: The antigen is not known.

CD45RO/CCR7/CD25/CD127/CD95/CD27 sorting isolated CD4+ naive, central memory, regulatory and stem cell-like memory cells. Germline trimming cut 0 bases from V and 5 bases from J; bases unmatched to any gene: 6. Germline assignment: CDR1 LNHNV and CDR2 YYDKDF (reference sequence). This CDR3 comprises 16 residues. The TCR sequence derives from a young man with type 1 diabetes. Sequencing was done on a sample of naive CD4+ T cells from blood. The rearrangement joins TRBV15 to TRBJ2-1; 8 bases line up with TRBD1. The CDR3 DNA is TGTGCCACCAGCAGAGATGTGGGGACAGGAGACAATGAGCAGTTCTTC. Translation: CATSRDVGTGDNEQFF.